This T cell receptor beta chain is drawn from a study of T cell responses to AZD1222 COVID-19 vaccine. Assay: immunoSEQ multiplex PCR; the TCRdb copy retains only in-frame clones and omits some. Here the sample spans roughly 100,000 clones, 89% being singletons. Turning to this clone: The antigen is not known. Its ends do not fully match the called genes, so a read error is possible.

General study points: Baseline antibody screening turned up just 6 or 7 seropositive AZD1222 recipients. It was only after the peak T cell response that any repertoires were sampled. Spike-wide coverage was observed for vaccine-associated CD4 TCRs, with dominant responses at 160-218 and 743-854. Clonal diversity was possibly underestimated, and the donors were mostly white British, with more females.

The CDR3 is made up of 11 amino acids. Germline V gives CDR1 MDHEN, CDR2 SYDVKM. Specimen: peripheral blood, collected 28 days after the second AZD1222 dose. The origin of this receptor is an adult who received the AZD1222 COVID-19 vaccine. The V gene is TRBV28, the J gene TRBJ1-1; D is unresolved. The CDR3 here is CASSLNIEAFF. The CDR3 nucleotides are TGTGCCAGCAGTTTAAACATTGAAGCTTTCTTT.